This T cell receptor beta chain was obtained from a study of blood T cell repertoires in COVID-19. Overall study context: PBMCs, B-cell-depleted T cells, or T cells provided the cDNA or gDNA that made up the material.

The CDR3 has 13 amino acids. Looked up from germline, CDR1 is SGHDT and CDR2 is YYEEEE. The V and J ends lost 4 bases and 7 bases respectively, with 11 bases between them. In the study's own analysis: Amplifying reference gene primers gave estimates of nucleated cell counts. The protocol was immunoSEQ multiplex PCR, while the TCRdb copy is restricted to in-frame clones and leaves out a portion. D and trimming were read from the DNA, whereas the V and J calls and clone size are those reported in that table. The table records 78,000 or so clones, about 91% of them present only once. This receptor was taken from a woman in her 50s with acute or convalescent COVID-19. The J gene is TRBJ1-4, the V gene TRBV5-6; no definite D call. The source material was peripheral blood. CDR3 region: CASSRSPGEKLFF. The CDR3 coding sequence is TGTGCCAGCAGCCGTTCTCCGGGTGAAAAACTGTTTTTT.